The TCR beta chain described here comes from a study of shared T cell receptors in the human thymus. Assay: immunoSEQ multiplex PCR; the TCRdb copy retains only in-frame clones and omits some. The sample shows hundreds of thousands of clones, roughly 86% of them seen only once. These data are also associated with another study on human thymus T cells. That publication notes: Serving as donors were healthy Finnish infants, each of whom was having open corrective surgery for congenital heart defects. From resections taken during corrective heart surgery, the thymus tissue was obtained. Within thymic and blood repertoires, V and J gene usage appeared to be biased. In unrelated individuals, thymic repertoires overlapped highly, according to related research.

The sample comprised thymocytes. This clonotype was obtained from a boy under two years old with a congenital heart defect.

In DNA, the CDR3 is TGTGCCAGTAGTCCTTGGACAGGGACCAATCAGCCCCAGCATTTT. This translates into CASSPWTGTNQPQHF. V and J are TRBV19 and TRBJ1-5, with 8 bases that match TRBD1. V lost 5 bases, J lost 3 bases, and 6 bases stayed unmatched. Germline lookup yields CDR1 LNHDA and CDR2 SQIVND (reference sequence). The CDR3 is 15 residues long. Together with reference TRBV19 and TRBJ1-5, the CDR3 gives the full variable domain: DGGITQSPKYLFRKEGQNVTLSCEQNLNHDAMYWYRQDPGQGLRLIYYSQIVNDFQKGDIAEGYSVSREKKESFPLTVTSAQKNPTAFYLCASSPWTGTNQPQHFGDGTRLSIL.